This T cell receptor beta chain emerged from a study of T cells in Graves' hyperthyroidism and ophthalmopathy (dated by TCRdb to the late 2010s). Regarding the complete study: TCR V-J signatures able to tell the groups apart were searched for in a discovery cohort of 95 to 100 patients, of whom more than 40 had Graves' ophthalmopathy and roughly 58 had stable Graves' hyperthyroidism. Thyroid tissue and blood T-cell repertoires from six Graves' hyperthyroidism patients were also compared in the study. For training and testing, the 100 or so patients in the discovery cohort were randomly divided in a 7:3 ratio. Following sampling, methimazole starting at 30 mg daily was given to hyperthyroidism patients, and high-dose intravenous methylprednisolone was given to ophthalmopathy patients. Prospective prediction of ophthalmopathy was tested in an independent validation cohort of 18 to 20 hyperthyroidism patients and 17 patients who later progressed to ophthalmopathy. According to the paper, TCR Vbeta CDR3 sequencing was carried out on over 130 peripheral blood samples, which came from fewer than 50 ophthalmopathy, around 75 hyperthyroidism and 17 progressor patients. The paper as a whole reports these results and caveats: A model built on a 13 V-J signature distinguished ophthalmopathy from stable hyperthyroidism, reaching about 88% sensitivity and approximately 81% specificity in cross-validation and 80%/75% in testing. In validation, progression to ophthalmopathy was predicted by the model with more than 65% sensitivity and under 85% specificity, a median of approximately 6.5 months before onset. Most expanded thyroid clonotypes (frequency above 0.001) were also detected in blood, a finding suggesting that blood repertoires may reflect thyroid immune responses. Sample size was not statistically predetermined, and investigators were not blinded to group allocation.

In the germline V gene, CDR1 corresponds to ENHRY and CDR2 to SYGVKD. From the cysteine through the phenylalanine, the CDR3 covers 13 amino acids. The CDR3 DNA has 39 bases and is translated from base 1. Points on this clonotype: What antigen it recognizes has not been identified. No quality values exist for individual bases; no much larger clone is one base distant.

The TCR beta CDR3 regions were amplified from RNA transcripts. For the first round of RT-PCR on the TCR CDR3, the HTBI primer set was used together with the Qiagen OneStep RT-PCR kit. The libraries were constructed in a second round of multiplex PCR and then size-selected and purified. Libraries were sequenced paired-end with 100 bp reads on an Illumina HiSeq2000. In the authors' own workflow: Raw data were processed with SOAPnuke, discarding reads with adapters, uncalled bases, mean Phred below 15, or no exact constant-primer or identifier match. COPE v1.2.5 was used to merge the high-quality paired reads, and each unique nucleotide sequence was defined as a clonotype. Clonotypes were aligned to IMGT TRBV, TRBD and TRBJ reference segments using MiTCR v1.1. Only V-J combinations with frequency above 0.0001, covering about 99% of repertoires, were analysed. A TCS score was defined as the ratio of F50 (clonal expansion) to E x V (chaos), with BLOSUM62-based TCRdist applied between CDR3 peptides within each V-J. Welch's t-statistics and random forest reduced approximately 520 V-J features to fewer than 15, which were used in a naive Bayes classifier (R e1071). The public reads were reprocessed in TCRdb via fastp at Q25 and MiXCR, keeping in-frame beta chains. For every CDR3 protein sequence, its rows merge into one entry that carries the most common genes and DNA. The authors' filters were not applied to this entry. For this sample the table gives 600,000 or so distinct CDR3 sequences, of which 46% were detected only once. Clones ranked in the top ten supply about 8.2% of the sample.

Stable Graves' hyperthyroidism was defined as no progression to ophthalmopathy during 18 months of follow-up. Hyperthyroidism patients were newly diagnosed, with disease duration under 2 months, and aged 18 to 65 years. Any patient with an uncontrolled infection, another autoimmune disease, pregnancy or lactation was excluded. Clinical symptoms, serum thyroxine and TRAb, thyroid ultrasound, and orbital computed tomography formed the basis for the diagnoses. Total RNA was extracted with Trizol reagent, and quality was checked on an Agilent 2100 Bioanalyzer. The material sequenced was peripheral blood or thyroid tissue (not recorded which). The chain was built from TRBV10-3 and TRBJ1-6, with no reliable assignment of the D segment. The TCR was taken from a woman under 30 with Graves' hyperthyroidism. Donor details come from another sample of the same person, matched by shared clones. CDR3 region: CARYSLRTSPLHF. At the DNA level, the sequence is TGTGCTAGATATTCCTTGAGGACTTCACCCCTCCACTTT.